Presented here are 31 T cell receptor beta chains from one specimen sequenced in a study of blood T cell repertoires in COVID-19. Profiled with immunoSEQ multiplex PCR; TCRdb holds only in-frame clones, not every one. The sample yields roughly 210,000 clones, roughly 84% seen once. The sample comprised PBMCs or T cells enriched from blood (not recorded which). The source of these receptors is a man aged 25 to 40 in a cohort exposed to, infected with or recovered from COVID-19 (not recorded which).

This chain connects TRBV5-1 to TRBJ1-2; TRBD1 might be the D (6 bases). The length of the CDR3 is 17 residues. Between the trimmed V and J ends, which lost 0 bases and 6 bases, there was a span of 21 bases. Per germline, CDR1 SGHRS and CDR2 YFSETQ. CDR3 bases: TGCGCCAGCAGCTTGGCCGGGGGGCAGACGCCTGGGGATGGCTACACCTTC. Protein: CASSLAGGQTPGDGYTF. Combining the CDR3 with reference TRBV5-1 and TRBJ1-2 gives the whole variable domain KAGVTQTPRYLIKTRGQQVTLSCSPISGHRSVSWYQQTPGQGLQFLFEYFSETQRNKGNFPGRFSGRQFSNSRSEMNVSTLELGDSALYLCASSLAGGQTPGDGYTFGSGTRLTVV.

V is TRBV7-9 and J is TRBJ2-1, with D possibly TRBD2 on 6 matching bases. CDR3 length: 16 residues. Trimming removed 1 base from V and 4 bases from J, with 14 bases in between. Germline V gene data show CDR1 as SEHNR and CDR2 as FQNEAQ (reference sequence). The CDR3 here is CASSLVRAGLYNEQFF. The CDR3 region has the DNA TGTGCCAGCAGCTTAGTTCGGGCGGGGTTATACAATGAGCAGTTCTTC.

This chain connects TRBV11-2 to TRBJ2-7; TRBD1 matches 8 bases. Trimming at V came to 5 bases and at J to 2 bases, leaving 11 bases not matched to a gene. This CDR3 has 16 amino acids. CDR1 and CDR2 (germline): SGHAT, FQNNGV. CDR3 in amino acids: CASSLMQGATTYEQYF. CDR3 bases: TGTGCCAGCAGCCTAATGCAGGGGGCGACTACCTACGAGCAGTACTTC.

The rearrangement links TRBV6-5 to TRBJ2-3; 7 bases map to TRBD1. Germline V gives CDR1 MNHEY, CDR2 SVGAGI. The CDR3 totals 15 residues. The V and J ends lost 4 bases and 0 bases, in that order; junction bases with no gene match: 4. In nucleotides, the CDR3 is TGTGCCAGCAGTTCCCCCAGGGGGAGCACAGATACGCAGTATTTT. Translation: CASSSPRGSTDTQYF.

The chain has TRBV18 and TRBJ1-6, with a weak D call TRBD1 (6 bases). The germline V and J ends were trimmed by 3 bases and 7 bases, with 10 bases remaining between them. Looked up from germline, CDR1 is KGHSH and CDR2 is LQKENI. The CDR3 is 14 amino acids. The CDR3 loop is CASSPGQTNSPLHF. CDR3 DNA sequence: TGTGCCAGCTCACCCGGACAGACAAATTCACCCCTCCACTTT.

The CDR3 protein is CASSQDRGPGRSGNTIYF. Written as DNA, the CDR3 is TGCGCCAGCAGCCAAGATAGGGGGCCAGGGCGCTCTGGAAACACCATATATTTT. V is TRBV4-3 and J is TRBJ1-3; TRBD1 agrees at 7 bases. J lost 0 bases, V lost 0 bases, and 8 bases had no gene match. Germline V gene lookup returns CDR1 LGHNA and CDR2 YSLEER. CDR3 length: 18 residues.

The rearrangement uses TRBV29-1 and TRBJ2-1; 9 bases agree with TRBD2. The CDR3 sequence is 13 residues long. V lost 4 bases and J lost 8; bases outside the gene matches: 6. Germline CDR1 SQVTM, CDR2 ANQGSEA. The CDR3 nucleotides read TGCAGCGTTGGGCTAGCGGGAAAAGATGAGCAGTTCTTC. Translation: CSVGLAGKDEQFF.

This chain links TRBV6-4 with TRBJ2-3, with D hard to call. The CDR3 loop spans 13 amino acids. Trimming took 3 bases from V and 0 from J, leaving 4 bases between them. The V gene's germline CDR1 is MRHNA and CDR2 SNTAGT. The chain's CDR3 is CASSEGSTDTQYF. The CDR3 bases are TGTGCCAGCAGTGAGGGCAGCACAGATACGCAGTATTTT.

CDR3 coding DNA: TGTGCCAGCAGCATGTCCAGGGCACGGCAGCCCCAGCATTTT. Protein: CASSMSRARQPQHF. The chain has TRBV7-8 and TRBJ1-5; a possible D gene is TRBD1 (5 bases). This CDR3 has 14 residues. The V gene's germline CDR1 is SGHVS and CDR2 FQNEAQ. Trimming removed 5 bases from V and 7 bases from J, with 15 bases in between.

This chain uses TRBV11-3 with TRBJ2-1; D may be TRBD2 (6 bases). This CDR3 has 14 amino acids. Trimming pared 4 bases from V and 3 bases from J, leaving 10 bases between. Germline loops: CDR1 SGHNT, CDR2 YENEEA. CDR3 amino acids: CASSSGSRYNEQFF. CDR3 coding DNA: TGTGCCAGCAGCTCCGGGAGTCGCTACAATGAGCAGTTCTTC.

V and J are TRBV20-1 and TRBJ1-4; 12 bases fit TRBD1. The CDR3 covers 11 residues. J lost 13 bases, V lost 3 bases, and 0 bases had no gene match. In germline, CDR1 is DFQATT, CDR2 SNEGSKA (reference sequence). The CDR3 loop is CSARGQGALFF. The CDR3 DNA reads TGCAGTGCTAGGGGACAGGGGGCACTGTTTTTT.

This clone appeared a few times. The genes are TRBV4-3 and TRBJ2-7, with a possible D match to TRBD2 (6 bases). CDR1 is LGHNA, CDR2 YSLEER, per germline. Between the trimmed V and J ends, which lost 4 bases and 2 bases, there was a span of 15 bases. The CDR3 length is 15 residues. The CDR3 loop is CASSPSWDSAYEQYF. In nucleotides, the CDR3 is TGCGCCAGCAGCCCCTCCTGGGACTCAGCCTACGAGCAGTACTTC.

The rearrangement uses TRBV19 and TRBJ2-3; 7 bases agree with TRBD1. V lost 6 bases and J lost 0; bases outside the gene matches: 0. The germline gives CDR1 LNHDA, CDR2 SQIVND (reference sequence). This CDR3 contains 13 residues. The CDR3 here is CASRGQSTDTQYF. The CDR3 DNA is TGTGCCAGTAGGGGACAGAGCACAGATACGCAGTATTTT.

This sequence joins TRBV27 and TRBJ2-1; D remains unclear. Deletions cut 3 bases from V and 8 bases from J, with 17 bases between. CDR1 MNHEY and CDR2 SMNVEV come from the germline V gene (reference sequence). This CDR3 spans 15 amino acids. DNA of the CDR3: TGTGCCAGCAGTTTGTCCTCTACTGAGGTCCATGAGCAGTTCTTC. The encoded protein is CASSLSSTEVHEQFF.

V gene TRBV25-1 combines with J gene TRBJ1-6, with D possibly matching TRBD1 (5 bases). Trimming took 3 bases from V and 4 from J, leaving 7 bases between them. The CDR3 contains 14 residues. Germline V gene sequence: CDR1 MGHDK, CDR2 SYGVNS. CDR3 region: CASSEGGYNSPLHF. The CDR3 nucleotides are TGTGCCAGCAGTGAGGGGGGGTATAATTCACCCCTCCACTTT.

In nucleotides, the CDR3 is TGTGCCACCGCAGGGGCGTCTTATAATTCACCCCTCCACTTT. It specifies CATAGASYNSPLHF. This chain connects TRBV15 to TRBJ1-6, with D perhaps TRBD1 (6 bases). V lost 8 bases to trimming and J lost 4 bases, with 12 bases between them. CDR1 and CDR2 (germline): LNHNV, YYDKDF (reference sequence). The CDR3 sequence is 14 residues long.

The J gene is TRBJ2-7, the V gene TRBV7-6; D may be TRBD2 (5 bases). The CDR3 runs to 15 residues. Per germline, CDR1 SGHVS and CDR2 FNYEAQ. V lost 1 base, J lost 1 base, and 11 bases lay in between. CDR3 sequence: CASSLGLAESYEQYF. The CDR3 DNA sequence: TGTGCCAGCAGCTTAGGGCTAGCCGAATCCTACGAGCAGTACTTC.

The CDR3 bases are TGTGCCAGCAGCCCCTCCAGGGTAGCGGACAATGAGCAGTTCTTC. It encodes CASSPSRVADNEQFF. J is TRBJ2-1 and V is TRBV7-3; a possible D gene is TRBD2 (6 bases). This CDR3 is built from 15 residues. The V end was cut by 5 bases, the J end by 5 bases, with 16 bases between. CDR1 and CDR2 from the germline V gene are SGHTA and FQGTGA.

The count of this clone is one. CDR3 sequence (DNA): TGTGCCAGCAGCCAACGGGGTGGGTTAAATGGCTACACCTTC. Translating gives CASSQRGGLNGYTF. The V and J genes are TRBV3-1 (or the pseudogene TRBV3-2) and TRBJ1-2; D is ambiguous. The CDR3 runs 14 residues. Deletions cut 2 bases from V and 6 bases from J, with 13 bases between. From germline, CDR1 is LGHDT and CDR2 YNNKEL (reference sequence).

This clone was counted a single time. For the CDR3, the DNA is TGTGCCAGCAGTTTATCACGACAGGGAGCTAACTATGGCTACACCTTC. The encoded protein is CASSLSRQGANYGYTF. V usage is TRBV27 and J usage is TRBJ1-2; 7 bases are a match to TRBD1. The V and J ends lost 0 bases and 0 bases, in that order; junction bases with no gene match: 4. CDR1 MNHEY and CDR2 SMNVEV come from the germline V gene (reference sequence). There are 16 residues in the CDR3.

This clone was detected a few times. The genes are TRBV18 and TRBJ2-2; D remains ambiguous. Germline CDR1 and CDR2: KGHSH and LQKENI. The CDR3 is 12 amino acids. V was shortened by 2 bases and J by 7 bases, with 5 bases between the two germline ends. The CDR3 DNA sequence: TGTGCCAGCTCACCATTACTCGGGGAGCTGTTTTTT. Translated, it gives CASSPLLGELFF.

The gene calls are TRBV29-1 and TRBJ1-2; D possibly corresponds to TRBD1 (5 bases). The CDR3 is 15 residues long. The germline V gene encodes CDR1 SQVTM and CDR2 ANQGSEA. V gave up 5 bases and J gave up 2 bases, with 18 bases separating them. The CDR3 loop reads CSVPSLLGANYGYTF. CDR3 nucleotides: TGCAGCGTTCCCTCCCTATTAGGGGCCAACTATGGCTACACCTTC. Looking up the rest from reference TRBV29-1 and TRBJ1-2 gives the full variable domain: SAVISQKPSRDICQRGTSLTIQCQVDSQVTMMFWYRQQPGQSLTLIATANQGSEATYESGFVIDKFPISRPNLTFSTLTVSNMSPEDSSIYLCSVPSLLGANYGYTFGSGTRLTVV.

The DNA of the CDR3 is TGTGCCAGCAGCGGGGCTAGCGGGAGTGGAGTCACAGATACGCAGTATTTT. Amino acid sequence: CASSGASGSGVTDTQYF. The gene calls are TRBV9 and TRBJ2-3, with 10 bases matching TRBD2. The V segment lost 3 bases and the J segment 2 bases; nucleotides outside the gene matches: 9. This CDR3 has 17 residues. CDR1 and CDR2 from the germline V gene are SGDLS and YYNGEE.

This clone is a singleton in its sample. The chain combines TRBV28 with TRBJ2-1; 7 bases line up with TRBD1. Per germline, CDR1 MDHEN and CDR2 SYDVKM. The V gene end was trimmed by 3 bases and the J gene end by 15 bases; junction bases not matched to a gene: 5. The CDR3 is 11 amino acids. The CDR3 spells CASSLTGTMFF. As DNA, the CDR3 is TGTGCCAGCAGTTTGACAGGGACGATGTTCTTC.

A few counts support this clone. V usage is TRBV7-3 and J usage is TRBJ1-1; TRBD1 agrees at 7 bases. Germline CDR1 and CDR2: SGHTA and FQGTGA. The CDR3 spans 15 residues. The V gene end was trimmed by 0 bases and the J gene end by 9 bases; junction bases not matched to a gene: 10. CDR3: CASSLTGQGVGKAFF. As DNA, the CDR3 is TGTGCCAGCAGCTTAACCGGGCAGGGGGTGGGTAAAGCTTTCTTT.

The chain couples TRBV7-9 to TRBJ2-7, with TRBD2 matching 13 bases. The CDR3 runs 17 residues. The germline V gene encodes CDR1 SEHNR and CDR2 FQNEAQ (reference sequence). The trim removed 5 bases at V and 2 bases at J, leaving 9 bases unmatched. CDR3 in amino acids: CASSMSPGLAGTYEQYF. CDR3 coding DNA: TGTGCCAGCAGCATGTCACCGGGACTAGCGGGGACCTACGAGCAGTACTTC.

The chain joins TRBV11-3 to TRBJ2-1; TRBD2 is a possible D gene (8 bases). Germline assignment: CDR1 SGHNT and CDR2 YENEEA. V was clipped by 5 bases and J by 12 bases, with 20 bases between them. The CDR3 runs to 14 residues. CDR3 bases: TGTGCCAGCAGCACGACAGGGACGGGAGGGCTGCAGTTCTTC. Amino acids: CASSTTGTGGLQFF.

This clone was observed a single time. The chain employs TRBV28 and TRBJ1-1; no reliable D call. The CDR3 consists of 16 residues. V lost 0 bases to trimming and J lost 0 bases, with 11 bases between them. Germline lookup yields CDR1 MDHEN and CDR2 SYDVKM. In nucleotides, the CDR3 is TGTGCCAGCAGTTTATGGCAGGCAAACATGAACACTGAAGCTTTCTTT. Amino acid sequence: CASSLWQANMNTEAFF.

V usage is TRBV28 and J usage is TRBJ2-7, with D possibly matching TRBD1 (6 bases). CDR1 is MDHEN and CDR2 is SYDVKM in the germline V gene. V was cut by 2 bases and J by 3 bases, with 11 bases left in between. This CDR3 region has 14 residues. The chain's CDR3 is CASSLGQPVYEQYF. DNA of the CDR3: TGTGCCAGCAGTTTAGGACAGCCAGTCTACGAGCAGTACTTC.

The rearrangement uses TRBV13 and TRBJ2-7; 8 bases map to TRBD2. This CDR3 region has 13 residues. The J segment lost 4 bases and the V segment lost 5 bases, leaving 4 bases of the junction unmatched. CDR1 is PRHDT and CDR2 is FYEKMQ in the germline V gene (reference sequence). Here the CDR3 reads CASSLSGMYEQYF. DNA for the CDR3: TGTGCCAGCAGCCTTAGCGGGATGTACGAGCAGTACTTC.

The chain uses TRBV4-3 and TRBJ2-5, with 9 bases that match TRBD1. This CDR3 spans 14 amino acids. Looked up from germline, CDR1 is LGHNA and CDR2 is YSLEER. Germline trimming cut 1 base from V and 7 bases from J; bases unmatched to any gene: 4. The CDR3 spells CASSQGTGDGTQYF. In DNA form, the CDR3 reads TGCGCCAGCAGCCAAGGGACAGGGGACGGGACCCAGTACTTC.